The 4 T cell receptor beta chains given below trace back to one sample, sequenced in a study of Ad26.COV2.S vaccination and SARS-CoV-2 variants. Using immunoSEQ multiplex PCR, the repertoire was profiled, and TCRdb retains in-frame clones only, with some absent. The table has fewer than 900,000 clones, around 92% seen once. Treatment here: roughly 20 received Ad26.COV2.S at low or high dose, single or two shots; several received placebo; per-sample allocation not given. Samples were taken on day 63 after the first vaccine or placebo injection. Sample: peripheral blood, taken in a trial of Ad26.COV2.S vaccine versus placebo. Every receptor here comes from a person between 18 and 60 years old who received the Ad26.COV2.S COVID-19 vaccine or a placebo.

The V call is TRBV19, the J call TRBJ1-1; perhaps TRBD1 as D (6 bases). With 2 bases removed from V and 4 bases from J, the gap between germline ends came to 8 bases. The germline gives CDR1 LNHDA, CDR2 SQIVND (reference sequence). The CDR3 has 13 residues. CDR3 nucleotide sequence: TGTGCCAGTAGTATAACAGGGCCCACTGAAGCTTTCTTT. Translating it yields CASSITGPTEAFF.

The rearrangement joins TRBV6-2 or TRBV6-3 to TRBJ2-7, with TRBD2 as a possible D gene (6 bases). This CDR3 has 13 amino acids. Germline values: CDR1 MNHEY, CDR2 SVGEGT. The ends were cut back, 6 bases at V and 4 bases at J, with 13 bases in the middle. The CDR3 here is CASSSVGGYEQYF. The CDR3 DNA is TGTGCCAGCAGCTCCGTCGGGGGATACGAGCAGTACTTC.

This clone was counted between two and nine times. The V gene is TRBV7-8, the J gene TRBJ1-1; the D is unclear. Germline CDR1 reads SGHVS; CDR2 reads FQNEAQ. Trimming removed 4 bases from V and 0 bases from J, with 6 bases in between. The CDR3 extends over 13 amino acids. CDR3: CASSSQMNTEAFF. The CDR3 nucleotides read TGTGCCAGCAGCTCCCAAATGAACACTGAAGCTTTCTTT. Full variable domain (missing parts from reference TRBV7-8 and TRBJ1-1): GAGVSQSPRYKVAKRGQDVALRCDPISGHVSLFWYQQALGQGPEFLTYFQNEAQLDKSGLPSDRFFAERPEGSVSTLKIQRTQQEDSAVYLCASSSQMNTEAFFGQGTRLTVV.

This chain connects TRBV6-5 to TRBJ1-1; TRBD1 matches at 9 bases. The CDR3 has 16 residues. J gave up 4 bases and V 3 bases, and 9 bases lay outside the gene matches. Per germline, CDR1 MNHEY and CDR2 SVGAGI. The CDR3 reads CASSYGQGKWVTEAFF. The CDR3 DNA sequence: TGTGCCAGCAGTTATGGACAGGGGAAATGGGTCACTGAAGCTTTCTTT.